The 8 T cell receptor beta chains presented below share a single source sample, sequenced in a study of long-term antiretroviral therapy in people with HIV. Version v3.0 of the immunoSEQ assay was performed at survey level. Assay: immunoSEQ multiplex PCR; the TCRdb copy retains only in-frame clones and omits some. The sample lists 25,000 to 35,000 clones, more than 70% seen once, with roughly 9.3% in the top ten. Sequenced material: unsorted PBMCs, taken 1.5 years before starting antiretroviral therapy. Source of these receptors: a man aged 18 to 30 with HIV.

The V call is TRBV7-2, the J call TRBJ1-1; 8 bases fit TRBD1. CDR3 size: 14 residues. V gave up 5 bases and J gave up 5 bases; unmatched junction bases: 7. In germline, CDR1 is SGHTA, CDR2 FQGNSA. The CDR3 nucleotides are TGTGCCAGCAGCCTAGGGACAGGTCGGACTGAAGCTTTCTTT. Amino acids: CASSLGTGRTEAFF.

The J gene is TRBJ1-1, the V gene TRBV11-2, with 8 nucleotides matching TRBD1. Germline loops: CDR1 SGHAT, CDR2 FQNNGV. The CDR3 contains 14 residues. The J segment lost 3 bases and the V segment lost 3 bases, leaving 3 bases of the junction unmatched. CDR3 sequence: CASSFLQGDTEAFF. The CDR3 DNA follows: TGTGCCAGCAGCTTTTTACAGGGGGACACTGAAGCTTTCTTT. The whole variable domain, remainder taken from reference TRBV11-2 and TRBJ1-1, is EAGVAQSPRYKIIEKRQSVAFWCNPISGHATLYWYQQILGQGPKLLIQFQNNGVVDDSQLPKDRFSAERLKGVDSTLKIQPAKLEDSAVYLCASSFLQGDTEAFFGQGTRLTVV.

The chain recombines TRBV10-3 with TRBJ2-2, with TRBD2 identical over 8 bases. Trimming took 7 bases from V and 4 from J; bases not matched to a gene: 5. The CDR3 has 14 residues. Looked up from germline, CDR1 is ENHRY and CDR2 is SYGVKD. CDR3 residues: CAITPGGATGELFF. The CDR3 nucleotides read TGTGCCATCACCCCCGGGGGGGCCACCGGGGAGCTGTTTTTT.

The V call is TRBV7-2, the J call TRBJ2-7; no clear D gene. The CDR3 extends over 15 amino acids. Trimming left V 5 bases short and J 3 bases short, with 17 bases between. The germline CDR1 and CDR2 sequences are SGHTA and FQGNSA. The CDR3 DNA reads TGTGCCAGCAGCCTCGAGGCAGATCAAAGCTACGAGCAGTACTTC. Translation gives CASSLEADQSYEQYF.

The table lists this clone with a count of one. V usage is TRBV28 and J usage is TRBJ2-1; 7 positions agree with TRBD1. Germline V lookup: CDR1 MDHEN, CDR2 SYDVKM. The CDR3 sequence is 15 residues long. V gave up 6 bases and J gave up 6 bases; unmatched junction bases: 11. DNA of the CDR3: TGTGCCAGCAGCCCCGGGGACAGACGCACCAATGAGCAGTTCTTC. Encoded protein: CASSPGDRRTNEQFF.

The V and J genes are TRBV7-2 and TRBJ2-7; perhaps TRBD1 as D (6 bases). Trimming stripped 4 bases from V and 0 bases from J, with 10 bases between. Looked up from germline, CDR1 is SGHTA and CDR2 is FQGNSA. The CDR3 runs to 14 residues. The CDR3 region has the DNA TGTGCCAGCAGCTCACGGACAGCCTCCTACGAGCAGTACTTC. Translated: CASSSRTASYEQYF.

The gene calls are TRBV19 and TRBJ1-2; D is unresolved. Germline-derived CDR1 and CDR2 are LNHDA and SQIVND (reference sequence). The length of the CDR3 is 15 residues. The V gene lost 1 base and the J gene lost 3 bases, with 12 bases spanning the gap. The CDR3 loop reads CASSIGGGKDYGYTF. Here the CDR3 DNA reads TGTGCCAGTAGTATAGGTGGAGGGAAGGACTATGGCTACACCTTC.

This chain links TRBV6-5 with TRBJ2-7; 9 bases are shared with TRBD1. There are 16 residues in the CDR3. V dropped 2 bases and J dropped 2; count of bases not matched to a gene: 7. The germline V gene encodes CDR1 MNHEY and CDR2 SVGAGI. The CDR3 here is CASSYDPRTGAYEQYF. CDR3 sequence (DNA): TGTGCCAGCAGTTACGATCCCCGGACAGGGGCCTACGAGCAGTACTTC.